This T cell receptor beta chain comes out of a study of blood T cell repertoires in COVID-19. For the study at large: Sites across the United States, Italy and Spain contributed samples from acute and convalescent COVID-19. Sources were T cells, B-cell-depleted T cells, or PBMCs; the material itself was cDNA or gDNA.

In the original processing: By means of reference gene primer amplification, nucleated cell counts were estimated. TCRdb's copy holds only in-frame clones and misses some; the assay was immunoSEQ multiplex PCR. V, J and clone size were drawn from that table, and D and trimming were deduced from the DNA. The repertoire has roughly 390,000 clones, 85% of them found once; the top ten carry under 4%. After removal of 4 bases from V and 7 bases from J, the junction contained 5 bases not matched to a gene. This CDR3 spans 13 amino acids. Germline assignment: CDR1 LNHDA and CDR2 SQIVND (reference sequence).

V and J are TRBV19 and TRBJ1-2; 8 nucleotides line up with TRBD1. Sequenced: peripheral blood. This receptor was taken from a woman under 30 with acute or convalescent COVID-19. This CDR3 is CASSSGQGRGYTF. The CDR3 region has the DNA TGTGCCAGTAGTAGTGGACAGGGACGTGGCTACACCTTC.